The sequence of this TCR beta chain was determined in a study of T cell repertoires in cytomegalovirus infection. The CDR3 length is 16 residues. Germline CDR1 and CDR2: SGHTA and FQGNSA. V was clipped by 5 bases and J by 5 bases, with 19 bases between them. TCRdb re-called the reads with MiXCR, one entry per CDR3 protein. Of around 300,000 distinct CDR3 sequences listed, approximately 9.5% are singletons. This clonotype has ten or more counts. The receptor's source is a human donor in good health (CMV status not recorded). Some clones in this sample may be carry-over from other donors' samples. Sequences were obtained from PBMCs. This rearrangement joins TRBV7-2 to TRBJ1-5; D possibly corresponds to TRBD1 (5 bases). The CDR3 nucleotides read TGTGCCAGCAGCGCCCCTTTACGGGACCCTTATCAGCCCCAGCATTTT. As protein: CASSAPLRDPYQPQHF.